The 6 T cell receptor beta chains below come from one sample, sequenced in a study of cytomegalovirus exposure and HLA in healthy donors. Use of 60 Vbeta and 13 Jbeta primers characterized the PCR. Repertoires were generated with immunoSEQ multiplex PCR, while TCRdb's copy carries only in-frame clones and drops some. Among around 60,000 clones listed, 70% to 90% were seen once. The sequenced sample consisted of PBMCs. These receptors were taken from a male donor in good health and CMV-seronegative.

The chain has TRBV7-8 and TRBJ1-6; TRBD1 aligns across 7 bases. J was trimmed by 0 bases and V by 4 bases; bases with no gene match: 3. CDR3 size: 16 residues. The germline gives CDR1 SGHVS, CDR2 FQNEAQ. In DNA, the CDR3 is TGTGCCAGCAGCTCAGGGGGAAGCTCCTATAATTCACCCCTCCACTTT. As protein: CASSSGGSSYNSPLHF.

The rearrangement links TRBV15 to TRBJ1-2, with 11 bases matching TRBD1. V shed 3 bases, J shed 3 bases, and the junction held 9 bases outside the gene matches. This CDR3 has 17 residues. Looked up from germline, CDR1 is LNHNV and CDR2 is YYDKDF (reference sequence). CDR3 sequence reads: CATSSRTGGVSDYGYTF. The CDR3 DNA reads TGTGCCACCAGCAGTAGGACAGGGGGCGTTTCTGACTATGGCTACACCTTC. Looking up the rest from reference TRBV15 and TRBJ1-2 gives the full variable domain: DAMVIQNPRYQVTQFGKPVTLSCSQTLNHNVMYWYQQKSSQAPKLLFHYYDKDFNNEADTPDNFQSRRPNTSFCFLDIRSPGLGDTAMYLCATSSRTGGVSDYGYTFGSGTRLTVV.

This sequence joins TRBV14 and TRBJ2-3, with D tentatively TRBD1 (5 bases). Germline CDR1 is SGHDN and CDR2 is FVKESK. Deletions cut 5 bases from V and 4 bases from J, with 10 bases between. CDR3 length equals 13 residues. The CDR3 DNA reads as TGTGCCAGCAGCAACAGGTTTCCAGATACGCAGTATTTT. This translates into CASSNRFPDTQYF.

The chain joins TRBV7-2 to TRBJ1-4; D not certain. The CDR3 spans 12 residues. V was pared by 5 bases and J by 7 bases, with 8 bases between. From germline, CDR1 is SGHTA and CDR2 FQGNSA. Here the CDR3 DNA reads TGTGCCAGCAGCCCCTTCCGTGAAAAACTGTTTTTT. This translates into CASSPFREKLFF.

A word on this clone: The junction departs from the called germline gene at one end, perhaps through a read error. J is TRBJ2-3 and V is TRBV7-7, with TRBD1 matching over 7 bases. The CDR3 is 15 amino acids. Per the germline V gene, CDR1 is SSHAT and CDR2 is FNYEAQ (reference sequence). The CDR3 region is CASSLGEGARDTQYF. The CDR3 DNA reads as TGTGCTAGCAGCTTAGGCGAGGGGGCGCGAGATACGCAGTATTTT.

V and J are TRBV11-2 and TRBJ2-5; 9 nucleotides line up with TRBD2. The V gene end was trimmed by 0 bases and the J gene end by 6 bases; junction bases not matched to a gene: 8. This CDR3 has 16 amino acids. The germline V gene encodes CDR1 SGHAT and CDR2 FQNNGV. This chain's CDR3 is CASSLEGVAGAKTQYF. The CDR3 bases are TGTGCCAGCAGCTTAGAGGGGGTAGCGGGGGCGAAGACCCAGTACTTC.